The count of the clone carrying this T cell receptor (beta chain) is one. The sample belongs to a study of blood T cell repertoires in COVID-19. About the study: The samples span acute and convalescent COVID-19 from the United States, Italy and Spain.

In the original workflow: By means of reference gene primer amplification, nucleated cell counts were estimated. Repertoires were generated with immunoSEQ multiplex PCR, while TCRdb's copy carries only in-frame clones and drops some. V, J and clone size are those of that table, while D and trimming were read from the DNA. The data hold approximately 260,000 clones, with 89% observed a single time. Enrollees, roughly 18 to 90 years old, lived in 20 to 25 US areas. V was clipped by 4 bases and J by 3 bases; unmatched bases: 8. The germline V gene encodes CDR1 LNHDA and CDR2 SQIVND (reference sequence). The CDR3 length is 15 residues.

This sequence originates from a woman aged 55-75 years who had recovered from COVID-19. This chain uses TRBV19 with TRBJ2-5; 7 bases are shared with TRBD1. The specimen was PBMCs or T cells enriched from blood (not recorded which). DNA of the CDR3: TGTGCCAGTAGTACCCCCAATACAGGGGAAGAGACCCAGTACTTC. Translation: CASSTPNTGEETQYF.